The clone carrying this T cell receptor beta chain has just a few counts. As yet, its antigen is unknown. These data belong to a study of T cell repertoires in cytomegalovirus infection. Looking at the study overall: Both CMV infection and a matching HLA type were indicated by public TCR beta signatures.

Study observations and caveats: Of the TCR beta families, the public ones yielded a cumulative frequency that identified carriers of CMV plus the relevant HLA. Ex vivo responses were dominated by HLA-C-restricted CMV-specific TCR beta clonotypes.

TCRdb analysed the reads with MiXCR anew, one entry per CDR3 protein. Altogether 40,000 to 55,000 distinct CDR3 sequences are present, 20% to 25% being singletons, with the ten largest covering about 87%. The CDR3 totals 16 residues. Trimming cost V 4 bases and J 4 bases, with 19 bases left between them. Germline V CDR1 and CDR2: SGDLS, YYNGEE. The V gene is TRBV9, the J gene TRBJ2-3; D is tentatively TRBD1 or TRBD2 (5 bases each). The receptor was isolated from a human donor in good health (CMV status not recorded). Some clones in this sample may be carry-over from other donors' samples. This specimen consisted of CD8+ T cells from cultured PBMCs, obtained from culture after CMV antigen stimulation. The CDR3 coding sequence is TGTGCCAGCAGCCTTAGGGGAGCTAACGGTCCAGATACGCAGTATTTT. Protein sequence: CASSLRGANGPDTQYF.